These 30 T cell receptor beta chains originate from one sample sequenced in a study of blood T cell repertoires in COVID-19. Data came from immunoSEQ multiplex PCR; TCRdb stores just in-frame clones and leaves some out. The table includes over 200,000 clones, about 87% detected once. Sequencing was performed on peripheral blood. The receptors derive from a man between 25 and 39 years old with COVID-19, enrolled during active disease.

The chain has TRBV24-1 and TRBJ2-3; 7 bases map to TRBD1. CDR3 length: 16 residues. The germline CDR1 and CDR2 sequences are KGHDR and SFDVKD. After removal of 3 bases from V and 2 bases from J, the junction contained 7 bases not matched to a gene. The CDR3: CATSDPRQGFTDTQYF. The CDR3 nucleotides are TGTGCCACCAGTGATCCACGACAGGGTTTCACAGATACGCAGTATTTT.

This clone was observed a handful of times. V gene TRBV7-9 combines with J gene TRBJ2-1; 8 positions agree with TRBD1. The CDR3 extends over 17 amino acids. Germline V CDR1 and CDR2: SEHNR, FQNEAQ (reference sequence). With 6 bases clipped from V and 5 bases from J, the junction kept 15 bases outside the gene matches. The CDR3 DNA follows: TGTGCCAGCAGTTCCCCCCGCCCGGGACAGGAGAACAATGAGCAGTTCTTC. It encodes CASSSPRPGQENNEQFF.

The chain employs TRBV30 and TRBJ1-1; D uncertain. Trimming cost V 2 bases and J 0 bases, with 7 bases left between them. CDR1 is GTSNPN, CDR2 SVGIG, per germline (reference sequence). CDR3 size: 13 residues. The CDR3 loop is CAWSLNMNTEAFF. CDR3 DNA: TGTGCCTGGAGTCTGAACATGAACACTGAAGCTTTCTTT.

The CDR3 here is CAWSSRGLAGGEQYF. The CDR3, as DNA: TGTGCCTGGAGTTCACGGGGACTAGCGGGAGGCGAGCAGTACTTC. The rearrangement joins TRBV30 to TRBJ2-7; 15 bases map to TRBD2. The V segment lost 2 bases and the J segment 6 bases; nucleotides outside the gene matches: 5. Germline lookup yields CDR1 GTSNPN and CDR2 SVGIG (reference sequence). CDR3 length equals 15 residues.

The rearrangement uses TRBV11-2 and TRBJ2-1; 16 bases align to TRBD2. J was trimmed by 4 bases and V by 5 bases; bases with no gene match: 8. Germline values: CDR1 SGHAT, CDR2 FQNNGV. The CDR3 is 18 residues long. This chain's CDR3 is CASSLGTSGGASYNEQFF. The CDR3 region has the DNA TGTGCCAGCAGCCTTGGGACTAGCGGGGGGGCTTCGTACAATGAGCAGTTCTTC.

The CDR3 here is CASREQGRGANVLTF. In DNA form, the CDR3 reads TGTGCCAGCAGAGAGCAGGGTAGAGGGGCCAACGTCCTGACTTTC. This rearrangement joins TRBV2 to TRBJ2-6, with D perhaps matching TRBD1 (5 bases). Germline V gene sequence: CDR1 SNHLY, CDR2 FYNNEI. This CDR3 contains 15 residues. V was clipped by 6 bases and J by 4 bases, with 13 bases between them.

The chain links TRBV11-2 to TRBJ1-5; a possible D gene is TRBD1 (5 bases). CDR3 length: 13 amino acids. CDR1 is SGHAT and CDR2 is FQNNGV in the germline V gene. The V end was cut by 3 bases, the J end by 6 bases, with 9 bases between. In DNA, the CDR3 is TGTGCCAGCAGCTTTGGGGGGTCTCAGCCCCAGCATTTT. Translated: CASSFGGSQPQHF.

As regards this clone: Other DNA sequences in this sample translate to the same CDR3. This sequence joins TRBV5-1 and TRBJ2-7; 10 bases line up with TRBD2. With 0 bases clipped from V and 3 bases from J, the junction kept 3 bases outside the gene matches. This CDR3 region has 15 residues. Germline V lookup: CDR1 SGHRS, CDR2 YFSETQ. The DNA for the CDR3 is TGCGCCAGCAGCTTGGGCCTAGCGGGAGTCTACGAGCAGTACTTC. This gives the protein CASSLGLAGVYEQYF.

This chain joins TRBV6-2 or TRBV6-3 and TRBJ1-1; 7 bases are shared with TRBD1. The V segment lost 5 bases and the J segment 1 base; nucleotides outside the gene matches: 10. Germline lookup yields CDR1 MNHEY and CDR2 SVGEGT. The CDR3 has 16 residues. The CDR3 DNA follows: TGTGCCAGCAGTACATCCGGGACAGCACGGAACACTGAAGCTTTCTTT. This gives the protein CASSTSGTARNTEAFF.

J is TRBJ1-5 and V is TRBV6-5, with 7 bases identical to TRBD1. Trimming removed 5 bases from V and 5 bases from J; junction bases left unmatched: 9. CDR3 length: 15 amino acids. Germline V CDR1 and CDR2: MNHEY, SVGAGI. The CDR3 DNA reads TGTGCCAGCAGTCTCGGACAGGTGGTTGATCAGCCCCAGCATTTT. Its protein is CASSLGQVVDQPQHF.

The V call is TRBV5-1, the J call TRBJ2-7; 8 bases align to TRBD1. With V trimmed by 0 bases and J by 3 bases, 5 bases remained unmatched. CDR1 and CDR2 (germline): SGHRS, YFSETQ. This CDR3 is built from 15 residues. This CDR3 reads CASSLEARGLYEQYF. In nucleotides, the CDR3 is TGCGCCAGCAGCTTGGAGGCCAGGGGGCTCTACGAGCAGTACTTC. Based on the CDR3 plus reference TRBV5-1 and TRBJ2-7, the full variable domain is KAGVTQTPRYLIKTRGQQVTLSCSPISGHRSVSWYQQTPGQGLQFLFEYFSETQRNKGNFPGRFSGRQFSNSRSEMNVSTLELGDSALYLCASSLEARGLYEQYFGPGTRLTVT.

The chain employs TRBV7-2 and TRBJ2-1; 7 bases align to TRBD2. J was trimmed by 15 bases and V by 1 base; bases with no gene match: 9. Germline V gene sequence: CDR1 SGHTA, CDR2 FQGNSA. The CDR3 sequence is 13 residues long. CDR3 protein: CASSLDSGRGSFF. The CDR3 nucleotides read TGTGCCAGCAGCTTAGATTCGGGGAGGGGTTCGTTCTTC.

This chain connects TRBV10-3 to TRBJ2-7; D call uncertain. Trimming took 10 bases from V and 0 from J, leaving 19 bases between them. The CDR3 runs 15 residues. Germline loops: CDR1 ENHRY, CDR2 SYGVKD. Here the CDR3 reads CATQTTNPASYEQYF. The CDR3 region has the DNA TGTGCCACCCAGACCACTAATCCAGCCTCCTACGAGCAGTACTTC.

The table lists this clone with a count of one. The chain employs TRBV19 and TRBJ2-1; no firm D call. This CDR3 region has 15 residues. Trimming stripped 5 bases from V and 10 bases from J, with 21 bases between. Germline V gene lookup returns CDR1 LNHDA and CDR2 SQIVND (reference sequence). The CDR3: CASSPSAAAREEQFF. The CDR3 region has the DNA TGTGCCAGTAGTCCATCCGCGGCGGCCCGTGAGGAGCAGTTCTTC. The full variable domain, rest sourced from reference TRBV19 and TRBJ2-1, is DGGITQSPKYLFRKEGQNVTLSCEQNLNHDAMYWYRQDPGQGLRLIYYSQIVNDFQKGDIAEGYSVSREKKESFPLTVTSAQKNPTAFYLCASSPSAAAREEQFFGPGTRLTVL.

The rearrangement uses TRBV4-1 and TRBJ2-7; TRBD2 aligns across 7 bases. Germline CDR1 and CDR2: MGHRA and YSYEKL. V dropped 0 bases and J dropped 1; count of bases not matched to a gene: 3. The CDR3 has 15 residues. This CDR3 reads CASSQDFGGSYEQYF. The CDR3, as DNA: TGCGCCAGCAGCCAAGACTTCGGGGGGTCCTACGAGCAGTACTTC.

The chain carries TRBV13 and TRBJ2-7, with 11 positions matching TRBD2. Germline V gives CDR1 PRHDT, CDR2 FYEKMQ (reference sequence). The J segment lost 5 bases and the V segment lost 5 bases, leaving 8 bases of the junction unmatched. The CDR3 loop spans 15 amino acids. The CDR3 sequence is CASSQLAGVVNEQYF. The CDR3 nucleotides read TGTGCCAGCAGCCAACTAGCGGGAGTCGTGAACGAGCAGTACTTC.

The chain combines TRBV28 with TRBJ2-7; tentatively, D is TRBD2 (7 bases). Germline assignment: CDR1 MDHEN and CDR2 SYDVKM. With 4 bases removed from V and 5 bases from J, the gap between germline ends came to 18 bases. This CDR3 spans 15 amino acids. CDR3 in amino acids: CASSWGGRVIDEQYF. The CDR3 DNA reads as TGTGCCAGCAGTTGGGGGGGCAGGGTAATAGACGAGCAGTACTTC.

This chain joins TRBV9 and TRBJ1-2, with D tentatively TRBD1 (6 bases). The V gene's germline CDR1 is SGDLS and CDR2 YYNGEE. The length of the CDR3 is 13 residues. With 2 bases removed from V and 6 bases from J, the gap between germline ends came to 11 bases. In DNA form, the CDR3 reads TGTGCCAGCAGCGTCCGTCCAGGGGATGGCTACACCTTC. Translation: CASSVRPGDGYTF.

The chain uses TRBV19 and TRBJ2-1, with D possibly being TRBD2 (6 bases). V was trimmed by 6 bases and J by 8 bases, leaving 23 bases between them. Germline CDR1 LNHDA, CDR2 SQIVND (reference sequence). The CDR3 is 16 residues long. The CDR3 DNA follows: TGTGCCAGTAGATCAGTACCGGGACTCCGCCCCTATGAGCAGTTCTTC. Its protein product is CASRSVPGLRPYEQFF.

The CDR3 spells CASSLGSWQQETQYF. CDR3 DNA: TGTGCCAGCAGCTTAGGGTCATGGCAGCAAGAGACCCAGTACTTC. This rearrangement joins TRBV11-2 to TRBJ2-5; D remains unclear. Trimming cost V 1 base and J 2 bases, with 11 bases left between them. CDR1 and CDR2 (germline): SGHAT, FQNNGV. The length of the CDR3 is 15 residues.

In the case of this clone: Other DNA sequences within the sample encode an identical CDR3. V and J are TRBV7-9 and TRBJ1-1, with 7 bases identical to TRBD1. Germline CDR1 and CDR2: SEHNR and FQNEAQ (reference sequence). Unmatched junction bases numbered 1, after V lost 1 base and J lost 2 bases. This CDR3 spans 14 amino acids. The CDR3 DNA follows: TGTGCCAGCAGCTTAGGACAGGGAAACACTGAAGCTTTCTTT. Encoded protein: CASSLGQGNTEAFF.

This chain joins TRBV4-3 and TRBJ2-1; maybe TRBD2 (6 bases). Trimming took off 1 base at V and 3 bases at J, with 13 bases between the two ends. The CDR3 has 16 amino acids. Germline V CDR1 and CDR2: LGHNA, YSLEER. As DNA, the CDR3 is TGCGCCAGCAGCCAAGCGCCGGGGGTAAGCTACAATGAGCAGTTCTTC. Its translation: CASSQAPGVSYNEQFF.

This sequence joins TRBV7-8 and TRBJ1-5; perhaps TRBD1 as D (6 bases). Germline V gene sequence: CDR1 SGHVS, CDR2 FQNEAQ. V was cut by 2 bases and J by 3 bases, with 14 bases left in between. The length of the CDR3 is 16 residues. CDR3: CASSLQGIPFNQPQHF. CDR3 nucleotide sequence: TGTGCCAGCAGCTTACAGGGGATCCCCTTCAATCAGCCCCAGCATTTT.

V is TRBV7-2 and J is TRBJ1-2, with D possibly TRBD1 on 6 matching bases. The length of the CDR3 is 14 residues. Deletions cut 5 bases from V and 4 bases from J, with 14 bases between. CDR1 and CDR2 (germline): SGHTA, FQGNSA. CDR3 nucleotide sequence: TGTGCCAGCAGCCCCCGGACAGCCTCCTATGGCTACACCTTC. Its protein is CASSPRTASYGYTF.

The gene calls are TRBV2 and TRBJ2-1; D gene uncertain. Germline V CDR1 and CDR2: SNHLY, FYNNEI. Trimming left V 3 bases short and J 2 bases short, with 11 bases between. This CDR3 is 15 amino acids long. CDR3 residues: CASSERRTAYNEQFF. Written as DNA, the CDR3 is TGTGCCAGCAGTGAGAGGCGCACCGCCTACAATGAGCAGTTCTTC.

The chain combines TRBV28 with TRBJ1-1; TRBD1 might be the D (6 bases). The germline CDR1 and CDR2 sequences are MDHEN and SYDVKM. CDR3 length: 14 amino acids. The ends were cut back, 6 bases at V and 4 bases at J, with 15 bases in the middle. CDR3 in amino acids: CASRGGGLSTEAFF. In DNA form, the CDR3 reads TGTGCCAGCAGGGGCGGGGGGCTGAGCACTGAAGCTTTCTTT.

This CDR3 reads CASSQQDRGDIHF. DNA of the CDR3: TGTGCCAGCAGCCAACAGGACAGGGGAGATATCCACTTT. The chain recombines TRBV14 with TRBJ1-6; TRBD1 aligns across 9 bases. CDR3 length equals 13 residues. The V gene's germline CDR1 is SGHDN and CDR2 FVKESK. V dropped 2 bases and J dropped 17; count of bases not matched to a gene: 7. Combining the CDR3 with reference TRBV14 and TRBJ1-6 gives the whole variable domain EAGVTQFPSHSVIEKGQTVTLRCDPISGHDNLYWYRRVMGKEIKFLLHFVKESKQDESGMPNNRFLAERTGGTYSTLKVQPAELEDSGVYFCASSQQDRGDIHFGNGTRLTVT.

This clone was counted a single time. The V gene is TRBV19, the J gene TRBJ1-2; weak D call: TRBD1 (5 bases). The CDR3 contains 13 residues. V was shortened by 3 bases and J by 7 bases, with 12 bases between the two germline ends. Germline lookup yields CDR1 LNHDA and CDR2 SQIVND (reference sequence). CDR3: CASSIGGYSGYTF. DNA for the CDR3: TGTGCCAGTAGTATCGGGGGTTACTCTGGCTACACCTTC.

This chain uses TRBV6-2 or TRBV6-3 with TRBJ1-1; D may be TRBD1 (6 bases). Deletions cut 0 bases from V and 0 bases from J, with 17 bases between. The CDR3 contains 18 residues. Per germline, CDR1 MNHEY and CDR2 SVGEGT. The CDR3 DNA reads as TGTGCCAGCAGTTACTCGGCGCGGGGGGCGACCTTGAACACTGAAGCTTTCTTT. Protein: CASSYSARGATLNTEAFF.

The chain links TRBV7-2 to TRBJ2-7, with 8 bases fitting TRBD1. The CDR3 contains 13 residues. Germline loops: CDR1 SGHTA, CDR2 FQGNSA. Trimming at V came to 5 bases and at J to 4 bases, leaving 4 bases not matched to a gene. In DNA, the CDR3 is TGTGCCAGCAGCCCAGGGACAGGTTACGAGCAGTACTTC. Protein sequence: CASSPGTGYEQYF.